This T cell receptor (beta chain) was sequenced in a study of sequential checkpoint blockade in melanoma. Study summary: After both sequences, patients received maintenance nivolumab.

Clones were read by immunoSEQ multiplex PCR, and TCRdb kept only the in-frame ones, dropping some. The sample shows about 4,800 clones, roughly 69% of them seen only once. The sample's treatment: randomized to nivolumab then ipilimumab (arm A) or the reverse (arm B). CDR1 is SQVTM and CDR2 is ANQGSEA in the germline V gene. V lost 3 bases, J lost 1 base, and 9 bases lay in between. The CDR3 totals 14 residues. The chain is built from TRBV29-1 and TRBJ2-2; D is unclear. This sequence originates from a human donor with melanoma. The sequencing used CD8+ T cells sorted from blood (inferred from file names), collected from a patient given nivolumab and ipilimumab in sequence. CDR3 sequence reads: CSVEGLGNTGELFF. The DNA of the CDR3 is TGCAGCGTTGAGGGCTTAGGGAACACCGGGGAGCTGTTTTTT.